This TCR beta chain derives from a study of tumor-infiltrating lymphocytes in primary liver carcinoma. The wider study: Each sample had roughly 3.5 to 7.5 million productive TCRbeta reads regardless of tissue type. Study-level results: Significantly greater top-250-clone fractions characterized tumors relative to blood (p = 0.039).

Joint extraction of RNA and DNA used roughly 17-32 mg of bulk tissue that was unsorted. Viable tumor cells exceeded 90% in all tumor samples. Details on this clonotype: Its antigen remains unknown.

TCR beta cDNA was prepared out of roughly 450 ng total RNA by means of a constant-region primer. Amplification in three nested multiplex PCR rounds with slightly modified ARM-PCR gave rise to TCR beta libraries. It was with TRBV1-TRBV30 forward primers and a C-beta reverse primer that the first two PCR rounds were run, at roughly 9 cycles each. A single record per CDR3 protein comes from TCRdb applying MiXCR to the multiplex PCR reads. The sample yields 100,000 to 120,000 distinct CDR3 sequences, around 84% seen once. Germline CDR1 SQVTM, CDR2 ANQGSEA. Trimming removed 7 bases at V and 7 bases at J, with 25 bases between. The CDR3 is 15 residues long.

This sequence joins TRBV29-1 and TRBJ1-1; D is uncertain. This TCR came from a middle-aged man with primary liver carcinoma and hepatitis B virus infection. Material: liver tumor tissue from sampling region 3. Subset reported: tumor region T3, left-lateral pole. The CDR3 bases are TGCAGCGAGGCCCCAGGTTGGGCCATGAGCAATGAAGCTTTCTTT. Protein: CSEAPGWAMSNEAFF.